Listed below are T cell receptor beta chains from one sample, sequenced in a study of blood T cell repertoires in COVID-19. This table comes from immunoSEQ multiplex PCR, and its TCRdb copy is limited to in-frame clones, with some not included. This table holds approximately 260,000 clones, around 87% found once. The sequencing sample was made of peripheral blood. These TCRs come from a woman in her sixties with COVID-19, enrolled during active disease. The CDR3 runs from the conserved cysteine through the conserved F or W. The order of the fields is V gene, J gene, D gene, clone size, CDR3 protein, CDR3 DNA. D genes are given only for firm matches. Size tells how often a clone was seen (once, few, many) or the class of an expanded clone, and some rows leave it out.

v_call: TRBV5-1
j_call: TRBJ1-5
d_call: TRBD1
clone_size: -
cdr3_aa: CASSLDRGTQPQHF
cdr3_nt: TGCGCCAGCAGCCTGGACAGGGGGACGCAGCCCCAGCATTTT

v_call: TRBV2
j_call: TRBJ2-1
d_call: -
clone_size: -
cdr3_aa: CASSRSRIFQFF
cdr3_nt: TGTGCCAGCAGTAGATCTAGAATCTTCCAGTTCTTC

v_call: TRBV5-4
j_call: TRBJ2-2
d_call: TRBD1
clone_size: -
cdr3_aa: CASSLDRGPGTGELFF
cdr3_nt: TGTGCCAGCAGCTTGGATAGGGGGCCGGGCACCGGGGAGCTGTTTTTT

v_call: TRBV19
j_call: TRBJ1-1
d_call: -
clone_size: -
cdr3_aa: CASRSTDNTEAFF
cdr3_nt: TGTGCCAGTAGATCGACAGACAACACTGAAGCTTTCTTT

v_call: TRBV25-1
j_call: TRBJ2-1
d_call: TRBD1
clone_size: few
cdr3_aa: CASSAPGTGHGEQFF
cdr3_nt: TGTGCCAGCAGTGCACCCGGGACAGGGCACGGGGAGCAGTTCTTC

v_call: TRBV9
j_call: TRBJ2-7
d_call: TRBD1
clone_size: -
cdr3_aa: CASSPGQGYYEQYF
cdr3_nt: TGTGCCAGCAGCCCGGGACAGGGTTACTACGAGCAGTACTTC

v_call: TRBV10-3
j_call: TRBJ2-5
d_call: -
clone_size: -
cdr3_aa: CAISDRQAQETQYF
cdr3_nt: TGTGCCATCAGTGACCGACAGGCCCAAGAGACCCAGTACTTC

v_call: TRBV6-5
j_call: TRBJ1-3
d_call: -
clone_size: -
cdr3_aa: CASSFRARRGNTIYF
cdr3_nt: TGTGCCAGCAGTTTCCGGGCTAGGAGGGGAAACACCATATATTTT

v_call: TRBV28
j_call: TRBJ1-4
d_call: -
clone_size: once
cdr3_aa: CASSLAPTNEKLFF
cdr3_nt: TGTGCCAGCAGTTTAGCGCCAACTAATGAAAAACTGTTTTTT

v_call: TRBV5-5
j_call: TRBJ1-3
d_call: -
clone_size: -
cdr3_aa: CASSFPRGNTIYF
cdr3_nt: TGTGCCAGCAGCTTCCCGCGTGGAAACACCATATATTTT

v_call: TRBV7-9
j_call: TRBJ1-1
d_call: -
clone_size: -
cdr3_aa: CASSYHQGNPEAFF
cdr3_nt: TGTGCCAGCAGCTACCACCAGGGAAATCCTGAAGCTTTCTTT

v_call: TRBV29-1
j_call: TRBJ2-3
d_call: TRBD2
clone_size: -
cdr3_aa: CSVPSTSGGGPGTQYF
cdr3_nt: TGCAGCGTCCCCTCAACTAGCGGGGGGGGTCCAGGGACGCAGTATTTT

v_call: TRBV3-1/TRBV3-2
j_call: TRBJ2-2
d_call: -
clone_size: -
cdr3_aa: CASSQDLSGSGELFF
cdr3_nt: TGTGCCAGCAGCCAAGATCTATCGGGTAGCGGGGAGCTGTTTTTT

v_call: TRBV27
j_call: TRBJ1-1
d_call: TRBD1
clone_size: -
cdr3_aa: CASSHRGSTEAFF
cdr3_nt: TGTGCCAGCAGCCACAGGGGTAGCACTGAAGCTTTCTTT

v_call: TRBV3-1/TRBV3-2
j_call: TRBJ1-1
d_call: -
clone_size: -
cdr3_aa: CASSPGVEGSTEAFF
cdr3_nt: TGTGCCAGCAGCCCCGGGGTGGAGGGAAGCACTGAAGCTTTCTTT

v_call: TRBV19
j_call: TRBJ2-2
d_call: TRBD1
clone_size: -
cdr3_aa: CASNKPGQGNAGELFF
cdr3_nt: TGTGCCAGTAATAAACCGGGACAGGGAAACGCCGGGGAGCTGTTTTTT

v_call: TRBV7-2
j_call: TRBJ1-1
d_call: TRBD1
clone_size: -
cdr3_aa: CASSLDRSPLRTEAFF
cdr3_nt: TGTGCCAGCAGCTTGGACAGGAGCCCCCTCAGGACTGAAGCTTTCTTT

v_call: TRBV7-2
j_call: TRBJ1-1
d_call: -
clone_size: -
cdr3_aa: CASSRDNLNTEAFF
cdr3_nt: TGTGCCAGCTCGAGGGACAATTTGAACACTGAAGCTTTCTTT

v_call: TRBV27
j_call: TRBJ1-4
d_call: -
clone_size: -
cdr3_aa: CASGAGRGEKLFF
cdr3_nt: TGTGCCAGCGGGGCGGGGCGAGGTGAAAAACTGTTTTTT

v_call: TRBV19
j_call: TRBJ1-1
d_call: -
clone_size: -
cdr3_aa: CASSIYRENTEAFF
cdr3_nt: TGTGCCAGTAGTATCTACAGGGAGAACACTGAAGCTTTCTTT

v_call: TRBV27
j_call: TRBJ2-1
d_call: TRBD2
clone_size: -
cdr3_aa: CASSLLLAGGFYEQFF
cdr3_nt: TGTGCCAGCAGTTTATTGCTAGCGGGGGGGTTTTATGAGCAGTTCTTC

v_call: TRBV5-4
j_call: TRBJ2-7
d_call: -
clone_size: -
cdr3_aa: CASSFGLSVTYEQYF
cdr3_nt: TGTGCCAGCAGCTTCGGCCTGAGCGTCACCTACGAGCAGTACTTC

v_call: TRBV7-3
j_call: TRBJ2-5
d_call: -
clone_size: -
cdr3_aa: CASSSGGTQYF
cdr3_nt: TGTGCCAGCAGCTCCGGGGGGACCCAGTACTTC

v_call: TRBV4-1
j_call: TRBJ1-5
d_call: -
clone_size: once
cdr3_aa: CASSQVNLGGNQPQHF
cdr3_nt: TGCGCCAGCAGCCAAGTTAACCTAGGTGGCAATCAGCCCCAGCATTTT

v_call: TRBV19
j_call: TRBJ2-3
d_call: TRBD1
clone_size: -
cdr3_aa: CASTSRGPQGADTQYF
cdr3_nt: TGTGCCAGTACCTCCAGGGGACCGCAGGGGGCAGATACGCAGTATTTT

v_call: TRBV13
j_call: TRBJ1-2
d_call: TRBD1
clone_size: -
cdr3_aa: CASSSRDRSWAYGYTF
cdr3_nt: TGTGCCAGCAGCTCCCGGGACAGGTCATGGGCGTATGGCTACACCTTC

v_call: TRBV6-5
j_call: TRBJ1-2
d_call: -
clone_size: -
cdr3_aa: CASRWRDYGYTF
cdr3_nt: TGTGCCAGCAGGTGGAGGGACTATGGCTACACCTTC

v_call: TRBV5-8
j_call: TRBJ2-5
d_call: TRBD1
clone_size: -
cdr3_aa: CASSLGQGQETQYF
cdr3_nt: TGTGCCAGCAGCTTGGGACAGGGCCAAGAGACCCAGTACTTC

v_call: TRBV4-3
j_call: TRBJ1-2
d_call: TRBD1
clone_size: -
cdr3_aa: CASSQVLDRSYGYTF
cdr3_nt: TGCGCCAGCAGCCAAGTCCTGGACAGGTCCTATGGCTACACCTTC

v_call: TRBV5-1
j_call: TRBJ2-5
d_call: TRBD2
clone_size: -
cdr3_aa: CASSPRTSGAQETQYF
cdr3_nt: TGCGCCAGCAGCCCGAGGACTAGCGGGGCCCAAGAGACCCAGTACTTC

v_call: TRBV3-1/TRBV3-2
j_call: TRBJ1-1
d_call: -
clone_size: -
cdr3_aa: CASSQAPTGNTEAFF
cdr3_nt: TGTGCCAGCAGCCAAGCCCCCACAGGGAACACTGAAGCTTTCTTT

v_call: TRBV5-8
j_call: TRBJ2-7
d_call: TRBD1
clone_size: -
cdr3_aa: CASSSRDRGTYEQYF
cdr3_nt: TGTGCCAGCAGCTCCCGGGACAGGGGCACCTACGAGCAGTACTTC

v_call: TRBV25-1
j_call: TRBJ1-2
d_call: TRBD1
clone_size: once
cdr3_aa: CASSDQGARGYTF
cdr3_nt: TGTGCCAGCAGTGATCAGGGGGCGCGGGGCTACACCTTC

v_call: TRBV18
j_call: TRBJ2-7
d_call: TRBD2
clone_size: -
cdr3_aa: CASSPGLALNYEQYF
cdr3_nt: TGTGCCAGCTCACCGGGACTAGCCCTGAACTACGAGCAGTACTTC

v_call: TRBV18
j_call: TRBJ1-1
d_call: -
clone_size: -
cdr3_aa: CASSPLSQGTIGAAFF
cdr3_nt: TGTGCCAGCTCACCCCTCAGCCAGGGTACTATAGGGGCAGCTTTCTTT

v_call: TRBV11-3
j_call: TRBJ2-3
d_call: -
clone_size: -
cdr3_aa: CASSYSGSRTDTQYF
cdr3_nt: TGTGCCAGCAGCTATTCCGGGAGCCGCACAGATACGCAGTATTTT

v_call: TRBV4-1
j_call: TRBJ2-1
d_call: TRBD1
clone_size: -
cdr3_aa: CASSLMGTGVNEQFF
cdr3_nt: TGCGCCAGCAGCCTCATGGGGACAGGGGTCAATGAGCAGTTCTTC

v_call: TRBV27
j_call: TRBJ1-5
d_call: TRBD1
clone_size: -
cdr3_aa: CASRPTADRGNQPQHF
cdr3_nt: TGTGCCAGCAGGCCTACGGCGGACAGGGGTAATCAGCCCCAGCATTTT

v_call: TRBV7-2
j_call: TRBJ2-7
d_call: -
clone_size: few
cdr3_aa: CASSLEKGLYEQYF
cdr3_nt: TGTGCCAGCAGCTTAGAGAAGGGACTCTACGAGCAGTACTTC

v_call: TRBV19
j_call: TRBJ1-3
d_call: TRBD1
clone_size: once
cdr3_aa: CASSTGQFSGNAIYF
cdr3_nt: TGTGCCAGTAGTACGGGACAGTTCTCTGGAAACGCCATATATTTT

v_call: TRBV19
j_call: TRBJ2-3
d_call: TRBD1
clone_size: -
cdr3_aa: CASSIKRGPTDTQYF
cdr3_nt: TGTGCCAGTAGTATTAAAAGGGGGCCGACAGATACGCAGTATTTT

v_call: TRBV7-2
j_call: TRBJ1-5
d_call: TRBD1
clone_size: once
cdr3_aa: CASSPDRGSQPQHF
cdr3_nt: TGTGCCAGCAGCCCAGACAGGGGGTCCCAGCCCCAGCATTTT

v_call: TRBV16
j_call: TRBJ1-2
d_call: -
clone_size: -
cdr3_aa: CASSQSIVGVSYGYTF
cdr3_nt: TGTGCCAGCAGCCAATCGATTGTCGGAGTGAGCTATGGCTACACCTTC

v_call: TRBV2
j_call: TRBJ1-4
d_call: -
clone_size: few
cdr3_aa: CASKKTGKLFF
cdr3_nt: TGTGCCAGCAAGAAGACAGGAAAACTGTTTTTT

v_call: TRBV6-4
j_call: TRBJ1-5
d_call: -
clone_size: -
cdr3_aa: CASSEAPGNQPQHF
cdr3_nt: TGTGCCAGCAGTGAAGCGCCAGGGAATCAGCCCCAGCATTTT

v_call: TRBV3-1/TRBV3-2
j_call: TRBJ1-2
d_call: TRBD1
clone_size: -
cdr3_aa: CASSQDHRGQGGYGYTF
cdr3_nt: TGTGCCAGCAGCCAAGATCACAGGGGACAGGGGGGATATGGCTACACCTTC

v_call: TRBV5-1
j_call: TRBJ2-1
d_call: TRBD2
clone_size: few
cdr3_aa: CASSSSGNYNEQFF
cdr3_nt: TGCGCCAGCAGCTCTAGCGGGAACTACAATGAGCAGTTCTTC

v_call: TRBV19
j_call: TRBJ2-5
d_call: -
clone_size: -
cdr3_aa: CASSIEGALQETQYF
cdr3_nt: TGTGCCAGTAGTATAGAAGGGGCTCTGCAAGAGACCCAGTACTTC

v_call: TRBV7-9
j_call: TRBJ1-2
d_call: -
clone_size: -
cdr3_aa: CASSFPGVWGYTF
cdr3_nt: TGTGCCAGCAGCTTCCCAGGGGTGTGGGGCTACACCTTC

v_call: TRBV7-2
j_call: TRBJ1-1
d_call: TRBD1
clone_size: -
cdr3_aa: CASSLEGRGLVTEAFF
cdr3_nt: TGTGCCAGCAGCTTAGAGGGCAGGGGGCTGGTCACTGAAGCTTTCTTT

v_call: TRBV2
j_call: TRBJ2-1
d_call: TRBD1
clone_size: -
cdr3_aa: CASSADRGSYNEQFF
cdr3_nt: TGTGCCAGCAGTGCGGACAGGGGGTCCTACAATGAGCAGTTCTTC

v_call: TRBV12-2
j_call: TRBJ1-1
d_call: -
clone_size: -
cdr3_aa: CASRLGGTGTEAFF
cdr3_nt: TGTGCAAGTCGCTTAGGGGGGACTGGCACTGAAGCTTTCTTT

v_call: TRBV6-2/TRBV6-3
j_call: TRBJ2-1
d_call: TRBD1
clone_size: -
cdr3_aa: CASSLQGRREQFF
cdr3_nt: TGTGCCAGCAGTCTACAGGGGCGCAGAGAGCAGTTCTTC